This entry lists 5 T cell receptor beta chains sequenced from one sample in a study of T cells in narcolepsy. The repertoire was sequenced with immunoSEQ multiplex PCR; TCRdb's copy has only in-frame clones and lacks some. The data show fewer than 35,000 clones, about 81% seen once. Material: CD45RA- memory CD4+ T cells from PBMCs. These TCRs come from a human donor with narcolepsy.

The chain carries TRBV29-1 and TRBJ1-2; D unresolved. The germline V and J ends were trimmed by 4 bases and 10 bases, with 13 bases remaining between them. CDR3 length: 11 amino acids. Germline assignment: CDR1 SQVTM and CDR2 ANQGSEA. This CDR3 reads CSVGESRVYTF. The CDR3 bases are TGCAGCGTTGGGGAATCGAGGGTCTACACCTTC.

This clone was picked up a small number of times. The J gene is TRBJ1-5, the V gene TRBV6-1; tentatively, D is TRBD1 (5 bases). Looked up from germline, CDR1 is MNHNS and CDR2 is SASEGT. Deletions cut 4 bases from V and 5 bases from J, with 18 bases between. The CDR3 is made up of 16 amino acids. The CDR3 reads CASSGAGSTGDQPQHF. The CDR3 DNA reads as TGTGCCAGCAGTGGGGCAGGCTCAACGGGGGATCAGCCCCAGCATTTT.

This sequence joins TRBV7-3 and TRBJ2-3, with no clear D. Between the trimmed V and J ends, which lost 5 bases and 0 bases, there was a span of 9 bases. Germline values: CDR1 SGHTA, CDR2 FQGTGA. The CDR3 consists of 14 residues. The CDR3 DNA follows: TGTGCCAGCAGCCGTGGCCAAAGCACAGATACGCAGTATTTT. It codes for CASSRGQSTDTQYF.

The chain employs TRBV4-3 and TRBJ2-4; no clear D. The CDR3 spans 15 residues. The V end was cut by 0 bases, the J end by 9 bases, with 15 bases between. The germline V gene has CDR1 LGHNA and CDR2 YSLEER. This CDR3 reads CASSQDRSLKGIQYF. The CDR3 nucleotides are TGCGCCAGCAGCCAAGATCGGAGCCTAAAAGGCATTCAGTACTTC.

The chain carries TRBV7-8 and TRBJ1-1, with TRBD1 identical over 7 bases. V gave up 5 bases and J gave up 0 bases; unmatched junction bases: 15. This CDR3 has 18 residues. From germline, CDR1 is SGHVS and CDR2 FQNEAQ. Here the CDR3 DNA reads TGTGCCAGCAGCCGGACTAGGGGGCCACGGACCATGAACACTGAAGCTTTCTTT. Translation gives CASSRTRGPRTMNTEAFF.